This TCR beta chain was sequenced during a study of OX40 agonist ivuxolimab in advanced cancers. Study at large: Two cutaneous melanoma patients and one hepatocellular carcinoma patient, three in all, had partial responses.

Sequencing used immunoSEQ multiplex PCR; TCRdb keeps in-frame clones, though not all of them. Of 70,000 or so clones listed, 90% are singletons. Germline CDR1 reads SGHDT; CDR2 reads YYEEEE. V gave up 1 base and J gave up 6 bases; unmatched junction bases: 12. The CDR3 extends over 19 amino acids. Concerning this clone itself: Its specificity is not known.

Peripheral blood came from all dose cohorts at three timepoints. Whole-study results and caveats: A proportion of nonresponders additionally exhibited low normalized T-cell clonal expansion.

The TCR was taken from an adult with an advanced solid tumor such as melanoma, head and neck, liver or kidney cancer. The sequencing here drew on CD4+ or CD8+ T cells sorted from blood, taken in a trial of the OX40 agonist ivuxolimab. The J gene is TRBJ2-3, the V gene TRBV5-6, with TRBD2 identical over 15 bases. CDR3 region: CASSLLGLAGGPARDTQYF. CDR3 DNA: TGTGCCAGCAGCTTGCTGGGACTAGCGGGAGGCCCCGCACGGGATACGCAGTATTTT.